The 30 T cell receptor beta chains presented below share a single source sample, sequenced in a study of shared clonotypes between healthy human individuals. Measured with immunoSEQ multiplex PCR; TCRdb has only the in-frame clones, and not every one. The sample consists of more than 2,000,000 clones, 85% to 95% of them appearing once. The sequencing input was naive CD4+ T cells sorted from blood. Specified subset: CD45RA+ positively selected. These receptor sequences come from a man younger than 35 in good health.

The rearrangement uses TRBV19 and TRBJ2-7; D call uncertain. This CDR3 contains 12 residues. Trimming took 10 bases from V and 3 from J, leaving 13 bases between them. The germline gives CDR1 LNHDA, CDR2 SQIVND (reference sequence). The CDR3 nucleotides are TGTGCCACCATGACACCTTACTACGAGCAGTACTTC. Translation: CATMTPYYEQYF.

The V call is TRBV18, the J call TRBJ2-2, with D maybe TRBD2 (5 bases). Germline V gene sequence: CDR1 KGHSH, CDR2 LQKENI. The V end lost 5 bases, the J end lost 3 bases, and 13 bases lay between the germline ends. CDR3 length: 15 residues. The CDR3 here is CASSYRERDTGELFF. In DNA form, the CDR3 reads TGTGCCAGCTCATACCGGGAAAGGGACACCGGGGAGCTGTTTTTT.

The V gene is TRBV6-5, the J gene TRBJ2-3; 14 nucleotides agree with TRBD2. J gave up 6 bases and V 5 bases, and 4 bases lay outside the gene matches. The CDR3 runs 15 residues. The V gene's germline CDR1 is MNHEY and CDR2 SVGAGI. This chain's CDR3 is CASSPRLAGGDTQYF. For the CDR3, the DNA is TGTGCCAGCAGTCCCCGACTAGCGGGGGGGGATACGCAGTATTTT.

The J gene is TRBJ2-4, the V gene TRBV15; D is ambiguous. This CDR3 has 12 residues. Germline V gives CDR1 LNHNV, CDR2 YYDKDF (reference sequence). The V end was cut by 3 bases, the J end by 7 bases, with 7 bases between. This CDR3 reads CATSRERNIQYF. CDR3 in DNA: TGTGCCACCAGCAGGGAGAGGAACATTCAGTACTTC.

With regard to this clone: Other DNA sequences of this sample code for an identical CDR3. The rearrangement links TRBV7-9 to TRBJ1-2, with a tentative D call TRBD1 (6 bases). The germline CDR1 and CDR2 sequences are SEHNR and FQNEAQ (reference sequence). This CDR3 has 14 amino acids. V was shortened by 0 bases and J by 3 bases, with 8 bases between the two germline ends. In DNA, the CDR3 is TGTGCCAGCAGCTTAGCTGGGACATACTATGGCTACACCTTC. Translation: CASSLAGTYYGYTF.

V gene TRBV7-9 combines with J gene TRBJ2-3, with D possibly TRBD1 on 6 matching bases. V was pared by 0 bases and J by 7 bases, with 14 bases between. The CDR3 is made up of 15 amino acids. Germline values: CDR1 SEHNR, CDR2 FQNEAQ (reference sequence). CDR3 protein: CASSLATGQVNTQYF. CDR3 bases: TGTGCCAGCAGCTTAGCGACGGGACAAGTCAATACGCAGTATTTT.

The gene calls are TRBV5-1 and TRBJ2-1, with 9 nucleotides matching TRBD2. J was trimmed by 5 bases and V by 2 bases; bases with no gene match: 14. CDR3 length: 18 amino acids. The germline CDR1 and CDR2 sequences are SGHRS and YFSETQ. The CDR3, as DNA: TGCGCCAGCAGCTTCTCACGGGCTAGCGGGGAGAGGGACAATGAGCAGTTCTTC. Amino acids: CASSFSRASGERDNEQFF.

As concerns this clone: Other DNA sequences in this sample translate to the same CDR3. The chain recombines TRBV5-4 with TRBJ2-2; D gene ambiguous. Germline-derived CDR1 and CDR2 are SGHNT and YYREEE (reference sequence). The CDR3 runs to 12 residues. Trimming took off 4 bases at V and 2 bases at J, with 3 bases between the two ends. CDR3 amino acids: CASSTNTGELFF. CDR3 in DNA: TGTGCCAGCAGCACAAACACCGGGGAGCTGTTTTTT.

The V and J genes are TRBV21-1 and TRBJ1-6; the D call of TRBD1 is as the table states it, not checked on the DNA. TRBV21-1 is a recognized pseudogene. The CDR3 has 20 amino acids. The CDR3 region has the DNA TGTGCCAGCAGCACCCAACTAGGGACAGGGGTCGTTGACCATAATTCACCCCTCCACTTT. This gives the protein CASSTQLGTGVVDHNSPLHF.

CDR3 in amino acids: CASSDQGAWSTEAFF. CDR3 DNA sequence: TGTGCCAGCAGTGATCAGGGGGCCTGGAGCACTGAAGCTTTCTTT. The genes are TRBV6-1 and TRBJ1-1; 8 bases align to TRBD1. Per germline, CDR1 MNHNS and CDR2 SASEGT. This CDR3 spans 15 amino acids. J gave up 4 bases and V 3 bases, and 7 bases lay outside the gene matches.

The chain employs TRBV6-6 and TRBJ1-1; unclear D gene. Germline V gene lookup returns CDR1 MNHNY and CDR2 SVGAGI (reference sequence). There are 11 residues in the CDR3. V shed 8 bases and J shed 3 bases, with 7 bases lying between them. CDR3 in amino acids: CASGFDTEAFF. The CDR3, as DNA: TGTGCCAGCGGGTTTGACACTGAAGCTTTCTTT.

CDR3 DNA sequence: TGTGCCAGCAGTCAAGGAGCGGGAGCGATAGATACGCAGTATTTT. This encodes CASSQGAGAIDTQYF. The V call is TRBV6-6, the J call TRBJ2-3; 8 bases map to TRBD2. The CDR3 has 15 residues. Germline CDR1 is MNHNY and CDR2 is SVGAGI (reference sequence). The J segment lost 5 bases and the V segment lost 5 bases, leaving 9 bases of the junction unmatched.

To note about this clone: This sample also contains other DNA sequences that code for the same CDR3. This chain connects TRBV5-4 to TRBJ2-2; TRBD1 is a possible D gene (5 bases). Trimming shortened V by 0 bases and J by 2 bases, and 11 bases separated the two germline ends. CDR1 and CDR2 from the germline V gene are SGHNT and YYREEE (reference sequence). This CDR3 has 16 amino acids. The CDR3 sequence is CASSLVGQGNTGELFF. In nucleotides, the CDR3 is TGTGCCAGCAGCTTGGTGGGGCAGGGAAACACCGGGGAGCTGTTTTTT.

DNA of the CDR3: TGTGCCTGGAGTGTACGAAGTGACAGCCGAACCTACGAGCAGTACTTC. Translating gives CAWSVRSDSRTYEQYF. The chain carries TRBV30 and TRBJ2-7; tentatively, D is TRBD1 (5 bases). V shed 0 bases and J shed 2 bases, with 17 bases lying between them. Germline values: CDR1 GTSNPN, CDR2 SVGIG (reference sequence). The CDR3 length is 16 residues. The full variable domain, completed using reference TRBV30 and TRBJ2-7, is SQTIHQWPATLVQPVGSPLSLECTVEGTSNPNLYWYRQAAGRGLQLLFYSVGIGQISSEVPQNLSASRPQDRQFILSSKKLLLSDSGFYLCAWSVRSDSRTYEQYFGPGTRLTVT.

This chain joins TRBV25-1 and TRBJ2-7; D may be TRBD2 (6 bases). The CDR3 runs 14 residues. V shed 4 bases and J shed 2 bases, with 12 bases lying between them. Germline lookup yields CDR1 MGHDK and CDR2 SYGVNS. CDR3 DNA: TGTGCCAGCAGTGCTGCCGGGAGTCCCTACGAGCAGTACTTC. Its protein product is CASSAAGSPYEQYF.

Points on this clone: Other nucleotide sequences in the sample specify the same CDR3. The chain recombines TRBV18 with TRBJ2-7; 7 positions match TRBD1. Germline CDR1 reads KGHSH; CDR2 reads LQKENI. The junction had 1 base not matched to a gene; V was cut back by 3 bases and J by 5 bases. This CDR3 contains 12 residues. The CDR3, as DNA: TGTGCCAGCTCACCCACAGGGGACGAGCAGTACTTC. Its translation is CASSPTGDEQYF.

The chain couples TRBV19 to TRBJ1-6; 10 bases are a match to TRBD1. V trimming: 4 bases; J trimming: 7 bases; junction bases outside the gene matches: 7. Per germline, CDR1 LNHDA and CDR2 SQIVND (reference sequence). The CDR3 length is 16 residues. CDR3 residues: CASSKGPGQGNSPLHF. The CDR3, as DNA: TGTGCCAGTAGTAAGGGGCCGGGACAGGGGAATTCACCCCTCCACTTT. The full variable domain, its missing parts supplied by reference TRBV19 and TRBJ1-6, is DGGITQSPKYLFRKEGQNVTLSCEQNLNHDAMYWYRQDPGQGLRLIYYSQIVNDFQKGDIAEGYSVSREKKESFPLTVTSAQKNPTAFYLCASSKGPGQGNSPLHFGNGTRLTVT.

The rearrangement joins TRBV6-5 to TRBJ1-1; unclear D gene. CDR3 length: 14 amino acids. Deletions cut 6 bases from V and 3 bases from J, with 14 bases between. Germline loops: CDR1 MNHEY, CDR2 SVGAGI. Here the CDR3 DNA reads TGTGCCAGCAGCCCCCTTAGGAGGGACACTGAAGCTTTCTTT. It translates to CASSPLRRDTEAFF.

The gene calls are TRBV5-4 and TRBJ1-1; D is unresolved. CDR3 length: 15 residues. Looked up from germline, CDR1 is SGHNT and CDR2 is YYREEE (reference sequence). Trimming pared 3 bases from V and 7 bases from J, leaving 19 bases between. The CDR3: CASSSNVLGSGEAFF. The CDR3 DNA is TGTGCCAGCAGCTCCAATGTCTTAGGGTCTGGTGAAGCTTTCTTT.

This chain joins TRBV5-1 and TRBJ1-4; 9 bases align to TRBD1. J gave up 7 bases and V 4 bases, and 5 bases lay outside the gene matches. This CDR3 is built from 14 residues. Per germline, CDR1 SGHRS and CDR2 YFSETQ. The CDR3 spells CASSPGTGLEKLFF. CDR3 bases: TGCGCCAGCAGCCCGGGGACAGGGCTTGAAAAACTGTTTTTT.

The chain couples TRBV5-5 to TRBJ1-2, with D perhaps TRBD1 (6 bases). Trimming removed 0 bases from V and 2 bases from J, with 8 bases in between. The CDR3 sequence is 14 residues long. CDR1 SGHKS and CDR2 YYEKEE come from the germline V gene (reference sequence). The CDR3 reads CASSLAGQNYGYTF. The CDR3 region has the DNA TGTGCCAGCAGCTTGGCCGGACAGAACTATGGCTACACCTTC.

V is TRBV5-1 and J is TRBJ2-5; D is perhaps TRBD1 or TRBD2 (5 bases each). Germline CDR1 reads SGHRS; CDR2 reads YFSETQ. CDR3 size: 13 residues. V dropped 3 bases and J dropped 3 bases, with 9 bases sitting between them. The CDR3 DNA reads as TGCGCCAGCAGCTACGGGGCCAAAGAGACCCAGTACTTC. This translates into CASSYGAKETQYF.

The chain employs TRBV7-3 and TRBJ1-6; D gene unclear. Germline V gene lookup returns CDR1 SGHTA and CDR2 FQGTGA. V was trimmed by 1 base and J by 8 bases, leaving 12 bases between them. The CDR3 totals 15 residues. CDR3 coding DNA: TGTGCCAGCAGCTTAAGGAGGGCCGGGGATTCACCCCTCCACTTT. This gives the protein CASSLRRAGDSPLHF.

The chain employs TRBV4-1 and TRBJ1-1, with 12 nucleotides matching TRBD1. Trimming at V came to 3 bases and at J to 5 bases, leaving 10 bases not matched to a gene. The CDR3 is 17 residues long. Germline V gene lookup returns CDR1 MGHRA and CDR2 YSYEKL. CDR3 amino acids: CASSHRRVGQGATEAFF. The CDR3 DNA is TGCGCCAGCAGCCACCGCCGGGTGGGACAGGGGGCAACTGAAGCTTTCTTT.

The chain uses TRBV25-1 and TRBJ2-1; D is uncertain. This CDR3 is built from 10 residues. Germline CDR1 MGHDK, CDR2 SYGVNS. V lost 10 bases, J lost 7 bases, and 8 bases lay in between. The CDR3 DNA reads TGTGCCACCCTCGGGAATGAGCAGTTCTTC. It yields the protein CATLGNEQFF. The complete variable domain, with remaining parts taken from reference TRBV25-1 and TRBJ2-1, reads EADIYQTPRYLVIGTGKKITLECSQTMGHDKMYWYQQDPGMELHLIHYSYGVNSTEKGDLSSESTVSRIRTEHFPLTLESARPSHTSQYLCATLGNEQFFGPGTRLTVL.

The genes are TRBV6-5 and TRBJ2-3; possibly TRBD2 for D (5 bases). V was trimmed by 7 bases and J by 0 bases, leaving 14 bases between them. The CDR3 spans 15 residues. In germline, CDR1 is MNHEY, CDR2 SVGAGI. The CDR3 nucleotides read TGTGCCAGCAAAAGAGGGTGGGGTAGCACAGATACGCAGTATTTT. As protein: CASKRGWGSTDTQYF.

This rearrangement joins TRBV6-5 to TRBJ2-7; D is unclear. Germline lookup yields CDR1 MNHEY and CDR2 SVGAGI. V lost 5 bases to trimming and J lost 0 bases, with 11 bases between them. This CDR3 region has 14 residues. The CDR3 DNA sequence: TGTGCCAGCAGTCCAGGCGGTCCCTCCTACGAGCAGTACTTC. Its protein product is CASSPGGPSYEQYF.

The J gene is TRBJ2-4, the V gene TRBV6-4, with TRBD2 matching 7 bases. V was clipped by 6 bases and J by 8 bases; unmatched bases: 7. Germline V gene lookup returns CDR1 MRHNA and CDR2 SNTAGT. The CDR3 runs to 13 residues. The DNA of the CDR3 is TGTGCCAGCAGCCGGGACTATAAAGACATTCAGTACTTC. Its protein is CASSRDYKDIQYF.

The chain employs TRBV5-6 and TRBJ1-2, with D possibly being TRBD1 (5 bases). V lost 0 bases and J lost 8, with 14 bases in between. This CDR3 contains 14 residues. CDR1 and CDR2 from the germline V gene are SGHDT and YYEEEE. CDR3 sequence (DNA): TGTGCCAGCAGCTTGGGAAGGGGCCTGGGGGGCTACACCTTC. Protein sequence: CASSLGRGLGGYTF.

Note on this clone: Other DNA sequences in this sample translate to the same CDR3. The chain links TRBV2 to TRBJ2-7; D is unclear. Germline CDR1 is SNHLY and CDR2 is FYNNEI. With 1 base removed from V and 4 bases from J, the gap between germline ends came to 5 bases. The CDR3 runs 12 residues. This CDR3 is CASSEVGYEQYF. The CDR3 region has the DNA TGTGCCAGCAGTGAAGTGGGATACGAGCAGTACTTC.